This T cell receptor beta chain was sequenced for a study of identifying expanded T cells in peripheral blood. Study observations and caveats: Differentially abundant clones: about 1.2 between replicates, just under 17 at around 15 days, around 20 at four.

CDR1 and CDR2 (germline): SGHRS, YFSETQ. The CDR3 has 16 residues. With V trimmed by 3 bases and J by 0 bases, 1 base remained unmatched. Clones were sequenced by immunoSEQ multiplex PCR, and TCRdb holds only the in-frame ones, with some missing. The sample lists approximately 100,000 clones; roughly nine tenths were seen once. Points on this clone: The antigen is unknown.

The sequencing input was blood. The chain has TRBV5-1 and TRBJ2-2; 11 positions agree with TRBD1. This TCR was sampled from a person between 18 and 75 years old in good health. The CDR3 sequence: CASSWTGGSNTGELFF. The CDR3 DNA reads TGCGCCAGCAGCTGGACAGGGGGCTCGAACACCGGGGAGCTGTTTTTT.